This T cell receptor (beta chain) was identified during a study of OX40 agonist ivuxolimab in advanced cancers. General study findings and limits: CD4+ T cells averaged fewer expanded clones than CD8+ T cells.

Blood got drawn at baseline, again on cycle 4 day 1, and then on cycle 7 day 1. The count of this clone is one. Its cognate antigen is unknown. Data came from immunoSEQ multiplex PCR; TCRdb stores just in-frame clones and leaves some out. Among roughly 67,000 clones listed, over 75% were seen once. This TCR was recovered from an adult with an advanced solid tumor such as melanoma, head and neck, liver or kidney cancer. Sequencing used CD4+ or CD8+ T cells sorted from blood, obtained in a trial of the OX40 agonist ivuxolimab.

The CDR3 DNA sequence: TGTGCCAGCAGTAAGGGGGCGGCAGACCATGAGCAGTTCTTC. Protein: CASSKGAADHEQFF. This chain joins TRBV6-4 and TRBJ2-1, with 7 bases aligning to TRBD1. J lost 8 bases, V lost 5 bases, and 9 bases had no gene match. The CDR3 has 14 residues. Germline CDR1 reads MRHNA; CDR2 reads SNTAGT.